A selection of T cell receptor beta chains follows, all from one sample in a study of OX40 agonist ivuxolimab in advanced cancers. Assay used: immunoSEQ multiplex PCR; TCRdb lists only in-frame clones, some missing. The profile shows 64,000 or so clones, 75% to 85% of them singletons. The starting material was CD4+ or CD8+ T cells sorted from blood, obtained in a trial of the OX40 agonist ivuxolimab. Source of these receptors: an adult with an advanced solid tumor such as melanoma, head and neck, liver or kidney cancer. The CDR3 runs from the conserved cysteine through the conserved F or W. The D gene is left open where the match is weak. Rows may omit the clone size; those that give it use once, few, many or a size class.

d_call	cdr3_length	j_call	v_call	clone_size	cdr3_nt	cdr3_aa
TRBD1	13	TRBJ1-2	TRBV10-3	NA	TGTGCCACGAGGGGGGACAGGGGAATTGGCTACACCTTC	CATRGDRGIGYTF
TRBD2	16	TRBJ2-2	TRBV4-2	NA	TGTGCCAGCAGCCCGACAAAAGCGGGGGGCACCGGGGAGCTGTTTTTT	CASSPTKAGGTGELFF
NA	13	TRBJ1-5	TRBV5-1	NA	TGCGCCAGCAGCCCAACCCAGGGAGGGACCCAGCATTTT	CASSPTQGGTQHF
NA	14	TRBJ1-1	TRBV5-4	NA	TGTGCCAGCAGCTTCACGGGAACGAACACTGAAGCTTTCTTT	CASSFTGTNTEAFF
TRBD1	17	TRBJ2-6	TRBV19	few	TGTGCCAGTAGTAGTGACAGGGTGTTCAATGGGGCCAACGTCCTGACTTTC	CASSSDRVFNGANVLTF
NA	14	TRBJ1-1	TRBV7-9	once	TGTGCCAGCAGCGGCGGGCTCTCAGCCCGTGAAGCTTTCTTT	CASSGGLSAREAFF
NA	15	TRBJ2-7	TRBV5-5	NA	TGTGCCAGCAGCTTGGATGGAGGGGGAGTCTACGAGCAGTACTTC	CASSLDGGGVYEQYF
NA	15	TRBJ1-1	TRBV6-1	few	TGTGCCAGCATAAGGGGCGTACTATTGAACACTGAAGCTTTCTTT	CASIRGVLLNTEAFF
TRBD1	17	TRBJ1-5	TRBV2	NA	TGTGCCAGCAGTGAGGGGACAGGGCAAGGGAGCAATCAGCCCCAGCATTTT	CASSEGTGQGSNQPQHF
TRBD1	15	TRBJ2-7	TRBV10-3	NA	TGTGCCATCAGTGAGCCTGGACAGGGGAAGGACGAGCAGTACTTC	CAISEPGQGKDEQYF
TRBD2	14	TRBJ2-7	TRBV10-2	NA	TGCGCCAGCAGTGAAGCGGGGGGGCTCTACGAGCAGTACTTC	CASSEAGGLYEQYF